What follows are 27 T cell receptor beta chains derived from one specimen sequenced in a study of T cells in Graves' hyperthyroidism and ophthalmopathy. Amplification targeted TCR beta CDR3 regions from RNA transcripts. The TCR CDR3 first-round RT-PCR relied on the HTBI primer set. TCRdb processed the multiplex PCR reads anew with MiXCR; each CDR3 protein has one entry. Among about 52,000 distinct CDR3 sequences, 48% were seen once, and the ten largest hold roughly 10%. Source material: blood. Receptors originate from a woman aged 45 to 65 with Graves' ophthalmopathy.

This clonotype occurred once. One base away lies a much larger clone, so this may be a sequencing read error. This chain uses TRBV4-3 with TRBJ2-7; D possibly matches TRBD1 or TRBD2 (5 bases each). Germline assignment: CDR1 LGHNA and CDR2 YSLEER. This CDR3 contains 17 residues. Here the CDR3 reads CVSSQEEARTPTYEQYF. The CDR3 DNA is TGCGTCAGCAGCCAAGAGGAGGCCCGGACACCAACCTACGAGCAGTACTTC.

This clonotype was observed at least ten times. CDR3 residues: CASSLDGSYGYTF. Here the CDR3 DNA reads TGTGCCAGCAGCTTAGACGGCAGCTATGGCTACACCTTC. The chain uses TRBV13 and TRBJ1-2; D not certain. CDR1 is PRHDT, CDR2 FYEKMQ, per germline (reference sequence). This CDR3 contains 13 residues. Between the trimmed V and J ends, which lost 1 base and 4 bases, there was a span of 7 bases.

The sample holds one count of this clonotype. The germline gene is not matched at one end of the junction; a read error may be the cause. The chain has TRBV20-1 and TRBJ2-1; TRBD1 aligns across 7 bases. The CDR3 length is 13 residues. The germline CDR1 and CDR2 sequences are DFQATT and SNEGSKA (reference sequence). The CDR3 reads CSARDRAYNEQFF. DNA of the CDR3: TGCAGTGCTCGAGACAGGGCGTACAATGAGCAGTTCTTC.

This clonotype appeared many times. CDR3 DNA: TGTGCCAGCAGCTTAACAGGGGGCTACGAGCAGTACTTC. This sequence encodes CASSLTGGYEQYF. The chain uses TRBV7-3 and TRBJ2-7; D perhaps matches TRBD1 (6 bases). Trimming pared 0 bases from V and 3 bases from J, leaving 6 bases between. This CDR3 contains 13 residues. CDR1 is SGHTA, CDR2 FQGTGA, per germline. The full variable domain, in which reference TRBV7-3 and TRBJ2-7 provide the parts outside the CDR3, is GAGVSQTPSNKVTEKGKYVELRCDPISGHTALYWYRQSLGQGPEFLIYFQGTGAADDSGLPNDRFFAVRPEGSVSTLKIQRTERGDSAVYLCASSLTGGYEQYFGPGTRLTVT.

The chain employs TRBV6-2 or TRBV6-3 and TRBJ2-6; 9 nucleotides agree with TRBD1. The CDR3 length is 19 residues. V dropped 6 bases and J dropped 0; count of bases not matched to a gene: 12. The germline V gene encodes CDR1 MNHEY and CDR2 SVGEGT. CDR3 region: CASRGARDRVVSGANVLTF. Here the CDR3 DNA reads TGTGCCAGCAGGGGGGCTCGGGACAGGGTCGTCTCTGGGGCCAACGTCCTGACTTTC.

This clonotype has a handful of counts. V is TRBV6-2 or TRBV6-3 and J is TRBJ2-1, with 11 nucleotides matching TRBD2. Germline CDR1 reads MNHEY; CDR2 reads SVGEGT. V shed 7 bases and J 8 bases; nucleotides not matched to a gene: 7. CDR3 size: 14 residues. The CDR3 reads CASKLAGVGDEQFF. CDR3 nucleotides: TGTGCCAGCAAACTAGCGGGGGTGGGCGATGAGCAGTTCTTC.

This clonotype was counted many times. The rearrangement uses TRBV20-1 and TRBJ1-6; the D gene is possibly TRBD1 (6 bases). CDR1 is DFQATT, CDR2 SNEGSKA, per germline (reference sequence). The CDR3 is 15 amino acids. Trimming stripped 0 bases from V and 0 bases from J, with 6 bases between. CDR3 sequence reads: CSAREGGSYNSPLHF. The CDR3 DNA reads TGCAGTGCTAGAGAAGGGGGCTCCTATAATTCACCCCTCCACTTT.

The chain recombines TRBV10-3 with TRBJ2-7; a possible D gene is TRBD1 (5 bases). CDR1 is ENHRY, CDR2 SYGVKD, per germline. Trimming removed 8 bases at V and 2 bases at J, with 13 bases between. This CDR3 region has 13 residues. DNA of the CDR3: TGTGCCATCCTAACGACAGCTCCCTACGAGCAGTACTTC. Its protein is CAILTTAPYEQYF.

Relative to its sample, this clonotype is medium-sized. The gene calls are TRBV7-9 and TRBJ2-5, with D possibly being TRBD2 (5 bases). The germline V gene encodes CDR1 SEHNR and CDR2 FQNEAQ (reference sequence). This CDR3 is built from 13 residues. The V end lost 1 base, the J end lost 8 bases, and 11 bases lay between the germline ends. Here the CDR3 DNA reads TGTGCCAGCAGCTTAGGGACTCTCTTTACCCAGTACTTC. It encodes CASSLGTLFTQYF.

This clonotype was detected many times. This chain joins TRBV5-4 and TRBJ1-2, with a possible D match to TRBD1 (5 bases). This CDR3 comprises 15 residues. Germline-derived CDR1 and CDR2 are SGHNT and YYREEE (reference sequence). V shed 0 bases and J shed 2 bases, with 11 bases lying between them. The CDR3 sequence is CASSLVAGTNYGYTF. As DNA, the CDR3 is TGTGCCAGCAGCTTGGTAGCAGGGACCAACTATGGCTACACCTTC.

This clonotype has just a few counts. The genes are TRBV18 and TRBJ2-1; the D is unclear. Germline V gene lookup returns CDR1 KGHSH and CDR2 LQKENI. This CDR3 contains 14 residues. V was cut by 6 bases and J by 5 bases, with 14 bases left in between. CDR3 protein: CASSPAQGNNEQFF. CDR3 bases: TGTGCCAGCTCCCCCGCCCAAGGTAACAATGAGCAGTTCTTC.

This clonotype was detected ten times or more. This chain uses TRBV6-1 with TRBJ1-5, with D tentatively TRBD1 (6 bases). In germline, CDR1 is MNHNS, CDR2 SASEGT. The CDR3 has 15 residues. V was trimmed by 3 bases and J by 0 bases, leaving 9 bases between them. CDR3: CASSDTGNSNQPQHF. CDR3 nucleotide sequence: TGTGCCAGCAGTGATACAGGGAATAGCAATCAGCCCCAGCATTTT.

The chain links TRBV5-4 to TRBJ1-3, with D uncertain. Trimming removed 0 bases at V and 1 base at J, with 11 bases between. Germline assignment: CDR1 SGHNT and CDR2 YYREEE (reference sequence). The CDR3 has 16 residues. DNA for the CDR3: TGTGCCAGCAGCTTGGGTGGACGGGTATCTGGAAACACCATATATTTT. Translated: CASSLGGRVSGNTIYF.

This chain joins TRBV19 and TRBJ1-5; TRBD1 matches at 10 bases. The ends lost 7 bases at V and 0 bases at J; junction bases unmatched: 3. This CDR3 is 15 amino acids long. CDR1 is LNHDA and CDR2 is SQIVND in the germline V gene (reference sequence). CDR3 DNA: TGTGCCAGTACCAGGACAGGGGGTAGCAATCAGCCCCAGCATTTT. It yields the protein CASTRTGGSNQPQHF.

This clonotype appeared many times. Written as DNA, the CDR3 is TGTGCCAGTCGTCTCTGGGACATCACCGGGGAGCTGTTTTTT. Translating gives CASRLWDITGELFF. The chain links TRBV19 to TRBJ2-2; D possibly corresponds to TRBD1 (6 bases). Per germline, CDR1 LNHDA and CDR2 SQIVND (reference sequence). The CDR3 contains 14 residues. Trimming pared 8 bases from V and 4 bases from J, leaving 14 bases between.

V is TRBV7-6 and J is TRBJ2-1; TRBD2 agrees at 10 bases. The germline CDR1 and CDR2 sequences are SGHVS and FNYEAQ. Trimming took 0 bases from V and 9 from J; bases not matched to a gene: 11. The CDR3 has 17 residues. DNA of the CDR3: TGTGCCAGCAGCTTAGCGGCCCCGGGACTAGCGAATGGTGAGCAGTTCTTC. It yields the protein CASSLAAPGLANGEQFF. The whole variable domain, remainder taken from reference TRBV7-6 and TRBJ2-1, is GAGVSQSPRYKVTKRGQDVALRCDPISGHVSLYWYRQALGQGPEFLTYFNYEAQQDKSGLPNDRFSAERPEGSISTLTIQRTEQRDSAMYRCASSLAAPGLANGEQFFGPGTRLTVL.

On this clonotype: The junction does not match germline at one end; this may be a read error. The chain carries TRBV7-2 and TRBJ2-7; the match to TRBD2 covers 7 bases. The CDR3 runs 15 residues. Germline assignment: CDR1 SGHTA and CDR2 FQGNSA. The CDR3: CAISREREADYEQYF. In nucleotides, the CDR3 is TGCGCCATCAGCCGAGAACGGGAGGCCGACTACGAGCAGTACTTC. Looking up the rest from reference TRBV7-2 and TRBJ2-7 gives the full variable domain: GAGVSQSPSNKVTEKGKDVELRCDPISGHTALYWYRQSLGQGLEFLIYFQGNSAPDKSGLPSDRFSAERTGGSVSTLTIQRTQQEDSAVYLCAISREREADYEQYFGPGTRLTVT.

This clonotype was observed at least ten times. The rearrangement uses TRBV4-1 and TRBJ1-6; no definite D call. The V end was cut by 2 bases, the J end by 9 bases, with 14 bases between. The CDR3 runs to 15 residues. Germline CDR1 is MGHRA and CDR2 is YSYEKL. The CDR3: CASSQKTLELSPLHF. The CDR3 nucleotides are TGCGCCAGCAGCCAAAAGACCCTTGAACTTTCACCCCTCCACTTT.

The table lists this clonotype with many counts. The chain couples TRBV27 to TRBJ2-3; D is unresolved. Trimming removed 6 bases at V and 5 bases at J, with 6 bases between. CDR3 length: 11 residues. The germline gives CDR1 MNHEY, CDR2 SMNVEV (reference sequence). CDR3 residues: CASRMRDTQYF. CDR3 DNA: TGTGCCAGCAGGATGAGAGATACGCAGTATTTT.

The chain links TRBV6-1 to TRBJ2-5; possible D gene TRBD2, 6 bases. Per germline, CDR1 MNHNS and CDR2 SASEGT. V shed 5 bases and J shed 1 base, with 11 bases lying between them. The length of the CDR3 is 14 residues. This CDR3 reads CASSYSAGQETQYF. The CDR3 region has the DNA TGTGCCAGCAGTTACTCAGCGGGCCAAGAGACCCAGTACTTC.

V usage is TRBV20-1 and J usage is TRBJ2-7, with D possibly being TRBD1 (5 bases). Trimming took 5 bases from V and 0 from J, leaving 17 bases between them. This CDR3 is 15 amino acids long. The germline V gene has CDR1 DFQATT and CDR2 SNEGSKA (reference sequence). CDR3 sequence (DNA): TGCAGTGCTCATTCCGGGCAGGGAAGCTCCTACGAGCAGTACTTC. Amino acid sequence: CSAHSGQGSSYEQYF.

The chain uses TRBV7-3 and TRBJ2-2, with no clear D. Germline values: CDR1 SGHTA, CDR2 FQGTGA. This CDR3 comprises 12 residues. Trimming cost V 2 bases and J 8 bases, with 6 bases left between them. CDR3 sequence: CASSLLGGELFF. The CDR3 DNA follows: TGTGCCAGCAGCTTATTAGGAGGGGAGCTGTTTTTT.

The chain couples TRBV5-4 to TRBJ1-6; D unclear. The CDR3 sequence is 13 residues long. CDR1 is SGHNT, CDR2 YYREEE, per germline (reference sequence). V lost 2 bases and J lost 9, with 9 bases in between. CDR3 residues: CASSFVSGSPLHF. The CDR3 nucleotides are TGTGCCAGCAGCTTTGTCTCGGGTTCACCCCTCCACTTT.

By proportion, this clonotype is medium-sized. One end of the junction is discordant with germline, which a read error may explain. This sequence joins TRBV5-1 and TRBJ2-7, with 12 bases aligning to TRBD2. The CDR3 runs 16 residues. Germline assignment: CDR1 SGHRS and CDR2 YFSETQ. CDR3 DNA sequence: TGCGCCAGCGGAGCTAGCGGGGGGGCCAGGTCCTCCGAGCAGTACTTC. Amino acid sequence: CASGASGGARSSEQYF.

V and J are TRBV29-1 and TRBJ2-7, with D tentatively TRBD1 (6 bases). V lost 8 bases and J 0 bases, leaving 14 bases between the germline ends. CDR3 length: 13 residues. Germline loops: CDR1 SQVTM, CDR2 ANQGSEA. CDR3 protein: CSITGLNSYEQYF. CDR3 sequence (DNA): TGCAGCATCACAGGGCTTAACTCCTACGAGCAGTACTTC.

In regard to this clonotype: In this CDR3 the conserved last residue, phenylalanine or tryptophan, is missing, so a read error is likely. The DNA is left out, because the CDR3 cannot be placed on it with certainty; the CDR3 is given as TCRdb lists it. The J gene is TRBJ2-3, the V gene TRBV7-8; the D call in the table, TRBD1, was not verified against the DNA. The germline CDR1 and CDR2 sequences are SGHVS and FQNEAQ. With termini counted, the CDR3 has 14 amino acids. The CDR3 spells CASSLLGATDTQCC.

This sequence joins TRBV7-2 and TRBJ2-5; 7 bases match TRBD2. The CDR3 totals 15 residues. CDR1 SGHTA and CDR2 FQGNSA come from the germline V gene. Germline trimming cut 1 base from V and 5 bases from J; bases unmatched to any gene: 7. CDR3 DNA: TGTGCCAGCAGCTTAGGGACTAGTCGGGGCGAGACCCAGTACTTC. Protein: CASSLGTSRGETQYF.